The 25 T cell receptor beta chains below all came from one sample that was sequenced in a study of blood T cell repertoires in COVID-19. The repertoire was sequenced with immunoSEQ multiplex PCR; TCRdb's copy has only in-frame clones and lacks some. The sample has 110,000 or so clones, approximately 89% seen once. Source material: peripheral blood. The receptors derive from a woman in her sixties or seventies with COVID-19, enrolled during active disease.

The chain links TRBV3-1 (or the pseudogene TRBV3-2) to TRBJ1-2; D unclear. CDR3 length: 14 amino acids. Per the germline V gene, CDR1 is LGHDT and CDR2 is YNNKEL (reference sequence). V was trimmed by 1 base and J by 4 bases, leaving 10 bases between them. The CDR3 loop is CASSQVGTSYGYTF. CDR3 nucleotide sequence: TGTGCCAGCAGCCAAGTCGGTACCTCCTATGGCTACACCTTC.

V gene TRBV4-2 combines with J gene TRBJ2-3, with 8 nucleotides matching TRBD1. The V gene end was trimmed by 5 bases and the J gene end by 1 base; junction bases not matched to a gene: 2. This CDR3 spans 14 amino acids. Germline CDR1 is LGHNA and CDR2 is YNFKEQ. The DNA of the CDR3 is TGTGCCAGCAGCTTGGGACAGGGCACAGATACGCAGTATTTT. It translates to CASSLGQGTDTQYF.

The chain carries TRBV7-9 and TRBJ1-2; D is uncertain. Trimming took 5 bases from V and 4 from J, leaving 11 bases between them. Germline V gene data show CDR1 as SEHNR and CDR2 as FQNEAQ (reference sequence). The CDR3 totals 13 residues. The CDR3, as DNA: TGTGCCAGCAGCCACGGTTACCTCTATGGCTACACCTTC. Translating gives CASSHGYLYGYTF.

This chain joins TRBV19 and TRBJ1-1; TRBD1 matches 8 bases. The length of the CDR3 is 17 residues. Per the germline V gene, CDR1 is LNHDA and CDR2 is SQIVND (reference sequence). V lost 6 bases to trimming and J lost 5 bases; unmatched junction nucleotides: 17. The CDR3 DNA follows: TGTGCCAGTAGGAGAGACAGGGGCCTCGGCCAGAGGACTGAAGCTTTCTTT. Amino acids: CASRRDRGLGQRTEAFF.

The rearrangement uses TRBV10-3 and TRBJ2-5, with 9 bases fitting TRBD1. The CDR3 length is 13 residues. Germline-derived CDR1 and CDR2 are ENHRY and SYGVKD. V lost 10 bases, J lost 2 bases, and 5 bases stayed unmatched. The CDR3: CATQGASQETQYF. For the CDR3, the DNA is TGTGCCACACAGGGGGCGAGTCAAGAGACCCAGTACTTC.

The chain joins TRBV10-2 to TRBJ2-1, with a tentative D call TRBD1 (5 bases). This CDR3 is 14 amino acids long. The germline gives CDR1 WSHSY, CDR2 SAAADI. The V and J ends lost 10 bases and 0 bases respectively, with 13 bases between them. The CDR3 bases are TGCGCCACCGACAGCCGGAGCTCCTACAATGAGCAGTTCTTC. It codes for CATDSRSSYNEQFF.

CDR3 sequence: CASSLTGERSPLHF. CDR3 nucleotide sequence: TGTGCCAGCAGCTTGACAGGGGAGCGGTCACCCCTCCACTTT. The gene calls are TRBV5-8 and TRBJ1-6; 7 bases map to TRBD1. The CDR3 is 14 amino acids. V trimming: 1 base; J trimming: 10 bases; junction bases outside the gene matches: 5. The germline CDR1 and CDR2 sequences are SGHTS and YDEGEE.

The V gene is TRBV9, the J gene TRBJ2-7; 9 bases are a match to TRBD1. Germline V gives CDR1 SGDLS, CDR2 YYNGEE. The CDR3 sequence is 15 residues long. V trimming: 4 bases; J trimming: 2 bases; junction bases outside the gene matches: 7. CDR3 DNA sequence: TGTGCCAGCAGCCCCTCGGGACAGGGTCCCTACGAGCAGTACTTC. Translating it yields CASSPSGQGPYEQYF. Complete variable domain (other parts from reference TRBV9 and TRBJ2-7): DSGVTQTPKHLITATGQRVTLRCSPRSGDLSVYWYQQSLDQGLQFLIQYYNGEERAKGNILERFSAQQFPDLHSELNLSSLELGDSALYFCASSPSGQGPYEQYFGPGTRLTVT.

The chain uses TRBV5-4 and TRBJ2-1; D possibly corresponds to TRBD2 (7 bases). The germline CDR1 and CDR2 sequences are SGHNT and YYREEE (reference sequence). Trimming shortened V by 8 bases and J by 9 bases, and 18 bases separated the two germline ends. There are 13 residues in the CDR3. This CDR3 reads CASTKGGGSEQFF. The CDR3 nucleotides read TGTGCCAGTACCAAGGGGGGGGGTAGTGAGCAGTTCTTC.

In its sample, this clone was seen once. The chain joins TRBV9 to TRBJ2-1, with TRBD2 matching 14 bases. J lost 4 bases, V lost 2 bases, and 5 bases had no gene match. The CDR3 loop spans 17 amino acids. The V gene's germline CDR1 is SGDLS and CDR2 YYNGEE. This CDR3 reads CASSVPTSGGGYNEQFF. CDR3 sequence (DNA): TGTGCCAGCAGCGTGCCGACTAGCGGGGGGGGATACAATGAGCAGTTCTTC.

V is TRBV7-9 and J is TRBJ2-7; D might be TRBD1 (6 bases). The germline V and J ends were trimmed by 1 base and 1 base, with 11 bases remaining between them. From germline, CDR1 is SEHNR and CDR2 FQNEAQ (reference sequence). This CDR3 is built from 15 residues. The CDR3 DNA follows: TGTGCCAGCAGCTTAGAAATAGGACAGTCCTACGAGCAGTACTTC. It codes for CASSLEIGQSYEQYF.

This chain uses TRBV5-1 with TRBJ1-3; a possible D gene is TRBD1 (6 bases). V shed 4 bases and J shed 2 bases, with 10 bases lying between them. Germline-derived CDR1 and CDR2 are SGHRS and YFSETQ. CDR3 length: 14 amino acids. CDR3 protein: CASSPQGTGNTIYF. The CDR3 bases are TGCGCCAGCAGCCCCCAGGGGACTGGAAACACCATATATTTT.

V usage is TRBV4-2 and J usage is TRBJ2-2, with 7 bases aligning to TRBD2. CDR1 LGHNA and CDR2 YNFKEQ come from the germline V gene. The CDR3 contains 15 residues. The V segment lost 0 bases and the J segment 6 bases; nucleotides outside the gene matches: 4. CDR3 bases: TGTGCCAGCAGCCAAGATTGGGGGGGTGCCGGGGAGCTGTTTTTT. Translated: CASSQDWGGAGELFF.

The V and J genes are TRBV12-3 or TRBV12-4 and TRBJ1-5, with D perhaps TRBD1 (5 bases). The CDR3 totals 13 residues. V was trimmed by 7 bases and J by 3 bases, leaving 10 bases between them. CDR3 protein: CASKRGDNQPQHF. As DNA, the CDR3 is TGTGCCAGCAAACGGGGGGACAATCAGCCCCAGCATTTT.

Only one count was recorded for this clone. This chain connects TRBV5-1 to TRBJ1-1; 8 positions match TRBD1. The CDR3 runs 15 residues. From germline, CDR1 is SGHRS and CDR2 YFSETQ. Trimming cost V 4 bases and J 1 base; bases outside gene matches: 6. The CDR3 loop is CASSPRTGRNTEAFF. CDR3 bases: TGCGCCAGCAGCCCCCGGACAGGGAGGAACACTGAAGCTTTCTTT.

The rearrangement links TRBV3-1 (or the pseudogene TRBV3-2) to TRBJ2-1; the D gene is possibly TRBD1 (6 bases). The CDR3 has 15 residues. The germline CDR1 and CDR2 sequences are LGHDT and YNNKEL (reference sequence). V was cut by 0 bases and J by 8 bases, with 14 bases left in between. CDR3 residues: CASSQDLATGDEQFF. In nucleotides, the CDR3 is TGTGCCAGCAGCCAAGATCTCGCGACAGGTGATGAGCAGTTCTTC.

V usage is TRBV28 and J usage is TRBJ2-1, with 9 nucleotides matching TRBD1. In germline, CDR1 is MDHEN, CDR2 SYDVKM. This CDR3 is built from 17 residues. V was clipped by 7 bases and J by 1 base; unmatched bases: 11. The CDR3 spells CASTNGQGPVSYNEQFF. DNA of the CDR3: TGTGCCAGCACCAACGGACAGGGGCCCGTTTCCTACAATGAGCAGTTCTTC.

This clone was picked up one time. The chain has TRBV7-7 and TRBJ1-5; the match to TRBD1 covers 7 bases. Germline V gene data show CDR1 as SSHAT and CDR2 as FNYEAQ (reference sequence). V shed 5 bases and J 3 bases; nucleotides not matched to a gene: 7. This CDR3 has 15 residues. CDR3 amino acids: CASSQLTGLNQPQHF. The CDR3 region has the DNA TGTGCCAGCAGCCAACTGACAGGGCTCAATCAGCCCCAGCATTTT. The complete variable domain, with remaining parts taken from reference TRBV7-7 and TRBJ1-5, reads GAGVSQSPRYKVTKRGQDVTLRCDPISSHATLYWYQQALGQGPEFLTYFNYEAQPDKSGLPSDRFSAERPEGSISTLTIQRTEQRDSAMYRCASSQLTGLNQPQHFGDGTRLSIL.

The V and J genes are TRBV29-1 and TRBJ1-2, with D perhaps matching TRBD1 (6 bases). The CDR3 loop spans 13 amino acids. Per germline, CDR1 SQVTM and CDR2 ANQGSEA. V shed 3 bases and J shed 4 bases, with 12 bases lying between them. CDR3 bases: TGCAGCGTTGACGGGCAGGGGCCCTATGGCTACACCTTC. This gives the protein CSVDGQGPYGYTF.

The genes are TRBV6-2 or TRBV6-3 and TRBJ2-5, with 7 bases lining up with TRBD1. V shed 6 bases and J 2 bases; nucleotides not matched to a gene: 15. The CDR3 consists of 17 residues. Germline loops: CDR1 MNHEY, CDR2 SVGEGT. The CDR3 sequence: CASSRRSTGREQETQYF. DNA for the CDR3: TGTGCCAGCAGCCGGAGATCGACAGGGCGAGAGCAAGAGACCCAGTACTTC.

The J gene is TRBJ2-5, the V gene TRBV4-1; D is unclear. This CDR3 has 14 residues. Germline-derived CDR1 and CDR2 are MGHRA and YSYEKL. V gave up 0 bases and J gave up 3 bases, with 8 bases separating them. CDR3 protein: CASSQDLEKETQYF. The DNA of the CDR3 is TGCGCCAGCAGCCAAGATCTGGAGAAAGAGACCCAGTACTTC.

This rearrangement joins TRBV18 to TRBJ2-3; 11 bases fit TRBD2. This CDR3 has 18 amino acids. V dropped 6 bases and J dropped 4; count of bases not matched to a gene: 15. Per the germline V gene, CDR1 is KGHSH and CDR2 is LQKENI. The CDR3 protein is CASSSELAGVFLADTQYF. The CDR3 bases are TGTGCCAGCTCGTCTGAACTAGCGGGGGTATTCCTTGCAGATACGCAGTATTTT. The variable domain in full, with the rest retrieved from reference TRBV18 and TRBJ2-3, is NAGVMQNPRHLVRRRGQEARLRCSPMKGHSHVYWYRQLPEEGLKFMVYLQKENIIDESGMPKERFSAEFPKEGPSILRIQQVVRGDSAAYFCASSSELAGVFLADTQYFGPGTRLTVL.

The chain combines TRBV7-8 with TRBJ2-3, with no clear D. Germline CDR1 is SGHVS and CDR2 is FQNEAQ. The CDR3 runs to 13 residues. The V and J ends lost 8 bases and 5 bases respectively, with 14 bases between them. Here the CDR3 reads CASCDSPIDTQYF. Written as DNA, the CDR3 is TGTGCCAGCTGCGACTCTCCGATAGATACGCAGTATTTT.

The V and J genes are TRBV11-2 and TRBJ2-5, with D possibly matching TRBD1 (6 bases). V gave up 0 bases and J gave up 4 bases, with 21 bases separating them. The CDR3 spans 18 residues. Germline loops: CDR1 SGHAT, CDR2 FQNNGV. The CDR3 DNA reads TGTGCCAGCAGCTTAGAGATCATTGGGACACCATTCAGAGAGACCCAGTACTTC. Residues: CASSLEIIGTPFRETQYF.

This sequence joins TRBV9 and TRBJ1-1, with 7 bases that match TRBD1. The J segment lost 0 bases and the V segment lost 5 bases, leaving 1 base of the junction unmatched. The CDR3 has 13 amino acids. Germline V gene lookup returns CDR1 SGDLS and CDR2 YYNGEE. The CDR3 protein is CASSGTVNTEAFF. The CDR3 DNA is TGTGCCAGCAGTGGGACAGTGAACACTGAAGCTTTCTTT.